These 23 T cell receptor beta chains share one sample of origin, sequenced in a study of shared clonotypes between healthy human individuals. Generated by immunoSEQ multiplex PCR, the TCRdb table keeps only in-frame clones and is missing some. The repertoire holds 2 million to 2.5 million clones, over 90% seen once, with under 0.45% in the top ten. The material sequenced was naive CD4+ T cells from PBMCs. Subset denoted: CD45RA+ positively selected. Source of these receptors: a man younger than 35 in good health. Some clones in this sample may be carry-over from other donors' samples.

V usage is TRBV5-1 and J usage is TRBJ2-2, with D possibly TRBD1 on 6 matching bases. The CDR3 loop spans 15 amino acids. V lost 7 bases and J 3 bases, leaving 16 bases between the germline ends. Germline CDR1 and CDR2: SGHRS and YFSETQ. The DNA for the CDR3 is TGCGCCAGCTCCATGCGGCAGGGGCACACCGGGGAGCTGTTTTTT. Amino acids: CASSMRQGHTGELFF.

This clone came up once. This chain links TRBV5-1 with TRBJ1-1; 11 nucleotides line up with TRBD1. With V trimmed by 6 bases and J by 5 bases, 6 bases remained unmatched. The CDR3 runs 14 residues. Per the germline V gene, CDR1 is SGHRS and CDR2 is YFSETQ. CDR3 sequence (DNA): TGCGCCAGCACGCCCGGGACAGGGGGAACTGAAGCTTTCTTT. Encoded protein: CASTPGTGGTEAFF.

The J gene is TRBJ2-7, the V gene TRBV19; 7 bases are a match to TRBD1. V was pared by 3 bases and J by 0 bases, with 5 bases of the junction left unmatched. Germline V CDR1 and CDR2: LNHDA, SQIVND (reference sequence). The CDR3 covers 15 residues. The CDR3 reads CASSITTGYSYEQYF. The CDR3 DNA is TGTGCCAGTAGTATCACGACAGGGTACTCCTACGAGCAGTACTTC.

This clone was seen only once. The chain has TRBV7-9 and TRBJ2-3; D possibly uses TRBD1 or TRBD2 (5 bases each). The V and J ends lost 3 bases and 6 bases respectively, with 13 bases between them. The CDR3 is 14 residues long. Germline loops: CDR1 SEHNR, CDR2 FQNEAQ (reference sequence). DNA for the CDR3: TGTGCCAGCAGCTTGGGACGAGCTTTCGATACGCAGTATTTT. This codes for CASSLGRAFDTQYF.

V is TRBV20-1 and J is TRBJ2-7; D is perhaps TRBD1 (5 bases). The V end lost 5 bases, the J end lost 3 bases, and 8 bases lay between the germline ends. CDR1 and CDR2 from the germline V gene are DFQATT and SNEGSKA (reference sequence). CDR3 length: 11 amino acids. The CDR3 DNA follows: TGCAGTGCTGATGACAGCTACGAGCAGTACTTC. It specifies CSADDSYEQYF.

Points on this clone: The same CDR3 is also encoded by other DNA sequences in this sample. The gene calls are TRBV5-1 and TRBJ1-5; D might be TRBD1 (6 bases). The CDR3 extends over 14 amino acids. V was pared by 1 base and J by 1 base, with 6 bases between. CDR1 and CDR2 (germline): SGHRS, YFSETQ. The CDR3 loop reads CASSLQGSNQPQHF. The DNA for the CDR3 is TGCGCCAGCAGCTTGCAGGGGAGCAATCAGCCCCAGCATTTT.

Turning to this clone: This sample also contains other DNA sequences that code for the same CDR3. The CDR3 sequence: CASSLQGPRYGYTF. CDR3 sequence (DNA): TGTGCCAGCAGTTTACAGGGACCAAGGTATGGCTACACCTTC. The chain combines TRBV28 with TRBJ1-2; the D gene is possibly TRBD1 (5 bases). With 2 bases removed from V and 5 bases from J, the gap between germline ends came to 12 bases. Germline V lookup: CDR1 MDHEN, CDR2 SYDVKM. The CDR3 extends over 14 amino acids.

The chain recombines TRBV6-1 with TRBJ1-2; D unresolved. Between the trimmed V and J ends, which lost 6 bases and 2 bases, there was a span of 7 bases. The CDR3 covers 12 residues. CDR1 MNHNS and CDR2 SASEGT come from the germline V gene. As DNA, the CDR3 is TGTGCCAGCAGGGAGGGCAACTATGGCTACACCTTC. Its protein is CASREGNYGYTF.

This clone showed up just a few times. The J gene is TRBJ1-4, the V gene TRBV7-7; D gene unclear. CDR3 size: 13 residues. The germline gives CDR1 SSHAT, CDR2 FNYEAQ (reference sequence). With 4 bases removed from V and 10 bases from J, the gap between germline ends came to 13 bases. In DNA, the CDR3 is TGTGCCAGCAGCTCTGGACTACTCGGAAAACTGTTTTTT. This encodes CASSSGLLGKLFF.

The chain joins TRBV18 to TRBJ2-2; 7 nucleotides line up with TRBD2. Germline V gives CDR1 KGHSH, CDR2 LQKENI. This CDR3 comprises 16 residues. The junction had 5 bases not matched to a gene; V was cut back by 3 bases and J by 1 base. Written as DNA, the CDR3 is TGTGCCAGCTCACCCTTTTCGGGAGGGAACACCGGGGAGCTGTTTTTT. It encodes CASSPFSGGNTGELFF.

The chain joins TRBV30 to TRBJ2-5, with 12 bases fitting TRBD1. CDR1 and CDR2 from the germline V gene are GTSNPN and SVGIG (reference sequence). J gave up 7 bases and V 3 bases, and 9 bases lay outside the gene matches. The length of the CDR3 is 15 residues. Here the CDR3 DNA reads TGTGCCTGGAGACGCGGGACAGGGGGCGGGGGGACCCAGTACTTC. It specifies CAWRRGTGGGGTQYF.

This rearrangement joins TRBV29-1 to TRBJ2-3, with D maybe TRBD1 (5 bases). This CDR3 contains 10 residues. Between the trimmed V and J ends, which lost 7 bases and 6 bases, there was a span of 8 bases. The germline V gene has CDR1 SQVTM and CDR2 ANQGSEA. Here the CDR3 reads CSGDSDTQYF. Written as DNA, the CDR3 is TGCAGCGGTGACAGTGATACGCAGTATTTT.

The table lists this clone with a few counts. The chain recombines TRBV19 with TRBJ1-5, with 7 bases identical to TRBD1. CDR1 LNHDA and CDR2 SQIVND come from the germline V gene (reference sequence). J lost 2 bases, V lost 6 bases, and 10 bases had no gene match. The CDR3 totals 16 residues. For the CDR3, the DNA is TGTGCCAGTAGCCTTAGGACCCAGGGGGGCAATCAGCCCCAGCATTTT. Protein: CASSLRTQGGNQPQHF. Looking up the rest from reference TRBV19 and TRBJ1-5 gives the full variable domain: DGGITQSPKYLFRKEGQNVTLSCEQNLNHDAMYWYRQDPGQGLRLIYYSQIVNDFQKGDIAEGYSVSREKKESFPLTVTSAQKNPTAFYLCASSLRTQGGNQPQHFGDGTRLSIL.

In DNA form, the CDR3 reads TGTGCCAGCAGTCCCATAGCGGGAGGTTACGGGTCACTCACAGATACGCAGTATTTT. Its translation is CASSPIAGGYGSLTDTQYF. The V gene is TRBV28, the J gene TRBJ2-3; 10 nucleotides match TRBD2. Unmatched junction bases numbered 16, after V lost 5 bases and J lost 2 bases. The CDR3 has 19 amino acids. Germline V gene sequence: CDR1 MDHEN, CDR2 SYDVKM.

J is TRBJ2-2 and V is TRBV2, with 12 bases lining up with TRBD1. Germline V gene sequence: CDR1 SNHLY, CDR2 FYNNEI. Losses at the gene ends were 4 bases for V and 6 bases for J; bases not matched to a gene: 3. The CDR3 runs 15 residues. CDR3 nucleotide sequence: TGTGCCAGCAGTGGGGACAGGGGGCCTGCCGGGGAGCTGTTTTTT. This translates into CASSGDRGPAGELFF.

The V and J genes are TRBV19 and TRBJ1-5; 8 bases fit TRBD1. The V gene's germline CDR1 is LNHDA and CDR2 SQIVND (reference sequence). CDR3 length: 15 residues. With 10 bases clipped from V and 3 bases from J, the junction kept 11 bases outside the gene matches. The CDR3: CATGDRPSNNQPQHF. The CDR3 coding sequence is TGTGCCACCGGGGACAGGCCGTCGAACAATCAGCCCCAGCATTTT. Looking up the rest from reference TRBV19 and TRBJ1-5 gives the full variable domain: DGGITQSPKYLFRKEGQNVTLSCEQNLNHDAMYWYRQDPGQGLRLIYYSQIVNDFQKGDIAEGYSVSREKKESFPLTVTSAQKNPTAFYLCATGDRPSNNQPQHFGDGTRLSIL.

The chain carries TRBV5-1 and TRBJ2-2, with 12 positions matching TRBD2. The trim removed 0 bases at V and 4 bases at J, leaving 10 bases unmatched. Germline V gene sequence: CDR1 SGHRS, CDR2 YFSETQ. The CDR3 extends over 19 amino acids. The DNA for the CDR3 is TGCGCCAGCAGCTTGGGCCTAGCGGGAGGGATGCTAGGCACCGGGGAGCTGTTTTTT. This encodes CASSLGLAGGMLGTGELFF. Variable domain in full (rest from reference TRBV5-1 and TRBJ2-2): KAGVTQTPRYLIKTRGQQVTLSCSPISGHRSVSWYQQTPGQGLQFLFEYFSETQRNKGNFPGRFSGRQFSNSRSEMNVSTLELGDSALYLCASSLGLAGGMLGTGELFFGEGSRLTVL.

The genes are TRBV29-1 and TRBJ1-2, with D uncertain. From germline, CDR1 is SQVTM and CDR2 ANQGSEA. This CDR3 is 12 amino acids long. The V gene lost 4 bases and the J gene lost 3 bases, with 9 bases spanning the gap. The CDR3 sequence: CSVVGTHYGYTF. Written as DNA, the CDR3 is TGCAGCGTTGTCGGCACGCACTATGGCTACACCTTC. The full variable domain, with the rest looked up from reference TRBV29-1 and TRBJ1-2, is SAVISQKPSRDICQRGTSLTIQCQVDSQVTMMFWYRQQPGQSLTLIATANQGSEATYESGFVIDKFPISRPNLTFSTLTVSNMSPEDSSIYLCSVVGTHYGYTFGSGTRLTVV.

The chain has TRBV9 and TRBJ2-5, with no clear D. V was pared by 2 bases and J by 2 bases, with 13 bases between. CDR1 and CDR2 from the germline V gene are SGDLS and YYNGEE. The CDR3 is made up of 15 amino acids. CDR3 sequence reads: CASSVSGGSQETQYF. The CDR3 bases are TGTGCCAGCAGCGTGAGTGGCGGTTCTCAAGAGACCCAGTACTTC.

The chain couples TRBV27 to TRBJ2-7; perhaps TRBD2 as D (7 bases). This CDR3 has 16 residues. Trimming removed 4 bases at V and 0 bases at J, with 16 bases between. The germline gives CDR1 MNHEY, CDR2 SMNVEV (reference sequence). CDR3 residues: CASSSIRGAASYEQYF. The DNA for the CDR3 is TGTGCCAGCAGTTCCATTCGGGGGGCGGCCTCCTACGAGCAGTACTTC.

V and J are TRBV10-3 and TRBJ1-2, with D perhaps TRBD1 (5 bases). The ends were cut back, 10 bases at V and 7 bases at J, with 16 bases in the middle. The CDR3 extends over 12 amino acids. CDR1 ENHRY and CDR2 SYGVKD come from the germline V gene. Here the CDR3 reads CATRGEKGGYTF. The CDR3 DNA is TGTGCCACCCGGGGGGAAAAGGGTGGCTACACCTTC.

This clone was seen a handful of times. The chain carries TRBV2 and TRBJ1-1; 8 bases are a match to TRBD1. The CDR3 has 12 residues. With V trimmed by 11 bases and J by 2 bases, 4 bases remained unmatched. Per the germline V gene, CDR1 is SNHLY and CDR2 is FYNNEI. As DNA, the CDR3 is TGTGCCGGGGGACAGGTAAACACTGAAGCTTTCTTT. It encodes CAGGQVNTEAFF.

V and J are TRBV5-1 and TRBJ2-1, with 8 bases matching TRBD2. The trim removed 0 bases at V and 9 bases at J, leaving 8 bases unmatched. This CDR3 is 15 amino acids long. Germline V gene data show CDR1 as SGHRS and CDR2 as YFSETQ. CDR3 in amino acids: CASSLELAAGGEQFF. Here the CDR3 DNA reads TGCGCCAGCAGCTTGGAGTTAGCGGCGGGAGGTGAGCAGTTCTTC.